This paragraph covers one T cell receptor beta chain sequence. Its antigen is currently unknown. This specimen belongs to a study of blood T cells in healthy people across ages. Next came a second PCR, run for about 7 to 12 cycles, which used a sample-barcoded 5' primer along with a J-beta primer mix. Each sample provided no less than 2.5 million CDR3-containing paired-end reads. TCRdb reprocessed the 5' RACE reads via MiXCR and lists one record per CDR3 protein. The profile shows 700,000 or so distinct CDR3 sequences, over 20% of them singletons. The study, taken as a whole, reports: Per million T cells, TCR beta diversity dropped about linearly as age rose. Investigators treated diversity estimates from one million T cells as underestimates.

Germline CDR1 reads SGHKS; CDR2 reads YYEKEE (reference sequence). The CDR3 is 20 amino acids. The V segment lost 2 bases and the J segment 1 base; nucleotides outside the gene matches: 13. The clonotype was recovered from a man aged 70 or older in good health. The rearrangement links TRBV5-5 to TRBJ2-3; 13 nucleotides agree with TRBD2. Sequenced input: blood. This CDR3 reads CASSLRTSGGPGRRTDTQYF. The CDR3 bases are TGTGCCAGCAGCTTAAGGACTAGCGGGGGCCCGGGGCGACGCACAGATACGCAGTATTTT.